This T cell receptor (beta chain) derives from a study of PD-1 blockade in classical Hodgkin lymphoma (TCRdb year 2020). Broadly, across the study: Nivolumab dosing was 3 mg/kg intravenously every 2 weeks, continuing until either disease progression or unacceptable toxicity. A peripheral blood immune signature of response to PD-1 blockade in classical Hodgkin lymphoma was defined using TCR beta sequencing and CyTOF. General study outcomes and caveats: The study was limited to a single clinical trial cohort, and causes of repertoire differences, possibly disease activity or prior therapy, remained undefined. Patients starting nivolumab less than 1 year after ASCT had lower diversity and were excluded from later analyses to avoid confounding by immune reconstitution. A significant rise by C4D1 was seen in CD4+ but not CD8+ TCR diversity (p=0.0027 vs p=0.16), with the rise being most apparent in complete responders (p=0.02). Baseline diversity similar to that of newly diagnosed patients was observed in trial patients achieving complete response, whereas significantly lower diversity was observed in partial responders and progressors. Newly diagnosed patients were reported to have lower baseline TCR diversity than healthy donors, and relapsed/refractory patients were reported to have lower baseline TCR diversity still.

About this clone itself: The antigen it binds to is not known. Qualities for individual bases were not recorded, and no much larger clone is one base off.

The time point label here, explained by the study, means: cycle 2 day 1 (C2D1) of nivolumab. All trial patients had relapsed after autologous stem cell transplantation, with cohorts A, B and C differing in prior brentuximab vedotin exposure. The trial cohort was composed of over 50 patients with relapsed/refractory classical Hodgkin lymphoma, for whom complete response, partial response or progressive disease was recorded as best overall response. In the multi-cohort phase II CheckMate 205 trial, trial patients received single-agent nivolumab. An independent review committee assessed best overall response using the 2007 International Working Group response criteria. Trial PBMCs were collected just before the start of nivolumab (C1D1) and during therapy at cycle 2 day 1 and cycle 4 day 1. Peripheral blood was collected in 8 mL Vacutainer Cell Preparation Tubes, from which PBMCs were isolated by centrifugation and then cryopreserved.

The Qiagen DNeasy kit was used to extract genomic DNA from unsorted PBMCs and from the negatively selected CD4+ and CD8+ fractions. TCR beta CDR3 regions were amplified by immunoSEQ multiplex PCR using primers annealing to V and J segments. A synthetic immune receptor repertoire was used to minimize amplification bias, and remaining bias was computationally removed after sequencing. In the authors' own workflow: Custom Python scripts were used to quantify repertoire diversity as the Shannon entropy index. The unsorted, CD4+ and CD8+ repertoires were each analyzed separately, with the exception of combined analyses, where CD4+ and CD8+ sequences were merged in silico. Clonal expansion was defined as at least a 2-fold frequency increase after treatment relative to C1D1, with a pseudocount of 0.5 for undetected baseline clones. Singleton clones were defined as clones with 0 or 1 copy at C1D1, and non-singleton clones were defined as clones with 2 or more copies. Clones expanded in unsorted samples were assigned a CD4+, CD8+ or unknown annotation through matching of protein sequences in sorted samples from the same patient. Wilcoxon tests on paired samples were used to test changes in diversity from C1D1 to C4D1. TCRdb took over this immuneACCESS table, retaining in-frame rearrangements with V and J assigned. Such tables are incomplete; in checked studies, under half of the missing clones stem from an unresolved V gene, and the remainder is unexplained. V, J and clone size reflect that table, while D and trimming were determined from the DNA. Across this sample there are roughly 140,000 clones, with around 84% seen only once. The ten biggest clones cover over 7.5% of the sample.

The CDR3 measures 12 amino acids from cysteine to phenylalanine. Here the CDR3 DNA is all that survives: 36 bases in frame from base 1. V is pared back by 7 bases and J by 2 bases, with 8 bases lying between the germline termini. Via the germline V gene, CDR1 is SNHLY and CDR2 FYNNEI. The receptor's source is a human donor with classical Hodgkin lymphoma. Source: peripheral blood mononuclear cells (PBMCs), taken before the second cycle of nivolumab. The chain joins TRBV2 to TRBJ2-5; a tentative D call is TRBD1 (5 bases match). The CDR3 amino acid sequence is: CASTQGQETQYF. The sequenced DNA is TGTGCCAGCACTCAGGGACAAGAGACCCAGTACTTC.